What follows describes a single T cell receptor beta chain. Its target is unknown. As to treatment: roughly 10-day PBMC culture with coronavirus spike peptide pools or control peptides (ViraFEST assay). Before TCRs were sequenced, ViraFEST expanded antigen-specific T cells with peptide pools. An Oncomine TCR Beta short-read assay was used to sequence the DNA from cultured CD4+ T cells. TCRdb re-called the PCR reads through MiXCR, storing one row per CDR3 protein. The table includes roughly 11,000 distinct CDR3 sequences, 61% detected once. This sample is drawn from a study of vaccination and CD4 T cells after COVID-19. Study background: From HCoV-229E, HCoV-OC43, HCoV-NL63 and SARS-CoV-2, overlapping spike peptides were used to stimulate the cells.

V gave up 5 bases and J gave up 6 bases, with 14 bases separating them. The CDR3 is 13 amino acids. Germline CDR1 SGHAT, CDR2 FQDESV (reference sequence). The V call is TRBV11-1, the J call TRBJ2-7; D possibly corresponds to TRBD2 (6 bases). The origin of this receptor is a human donor who had recovered from COVID-19. Sequenced sample: CD4+ T cells from blood, cultured in vitro. This CDR3 reads CASSRLGGSEQYF. Written as DNA, the CDR3 is TGTGCCAGCAGCCGCCTGGGAGGTAGCGAGCAGTACTTC.